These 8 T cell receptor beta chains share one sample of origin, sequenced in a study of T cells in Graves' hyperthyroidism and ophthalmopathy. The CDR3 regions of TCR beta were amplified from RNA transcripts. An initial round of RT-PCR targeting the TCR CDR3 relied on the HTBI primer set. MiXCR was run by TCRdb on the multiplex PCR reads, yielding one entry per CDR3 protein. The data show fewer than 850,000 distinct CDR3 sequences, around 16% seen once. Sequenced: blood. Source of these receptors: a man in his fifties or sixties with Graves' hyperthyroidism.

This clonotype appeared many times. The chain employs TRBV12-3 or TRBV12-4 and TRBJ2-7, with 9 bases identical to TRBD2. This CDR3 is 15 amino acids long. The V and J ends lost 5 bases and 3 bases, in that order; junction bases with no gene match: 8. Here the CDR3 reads CASSPRSGSGYEQYF. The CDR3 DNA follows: TGTGCCAGCAGTCCGCGTAGCGGGAGCGGCTACGAGCAGTACTTC.

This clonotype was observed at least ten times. CDR3 sequence (DNA): TGTGCCACCAGTGATGCCGCGGCAGCAGGGGCCAACGTCCTGACTTTC. Residues: CATSDAAAAGANVLTF. The chain combines TRBV24-1 with TRBJ2-6; no firm D call. Trimming left V 3 bases short and J 4 bases short, with 12 bases between. Germline values: CDR1 KGHDR, CDR2 SFDVKD. The CDR3 is 16 amino acids.

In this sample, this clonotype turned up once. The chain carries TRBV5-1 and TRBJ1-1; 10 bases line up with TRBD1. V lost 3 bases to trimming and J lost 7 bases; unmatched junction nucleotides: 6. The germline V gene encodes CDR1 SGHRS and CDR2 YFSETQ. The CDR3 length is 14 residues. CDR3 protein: CASSSGTGVLEAFF. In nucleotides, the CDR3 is TGCGCCAGCAGCTCCGGGACAGGGGTTCTTGAAGCTTTCTTT.

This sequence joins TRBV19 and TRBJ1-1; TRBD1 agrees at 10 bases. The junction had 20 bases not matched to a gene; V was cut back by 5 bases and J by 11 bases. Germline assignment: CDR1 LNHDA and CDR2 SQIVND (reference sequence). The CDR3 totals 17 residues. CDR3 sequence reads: CASSSRRDRGFSGRAFF. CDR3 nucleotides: TGTGCCAGTAGTTCGAGGAGGGACAGGGGTTTCTCGGGACGGGCTTTCTTT.

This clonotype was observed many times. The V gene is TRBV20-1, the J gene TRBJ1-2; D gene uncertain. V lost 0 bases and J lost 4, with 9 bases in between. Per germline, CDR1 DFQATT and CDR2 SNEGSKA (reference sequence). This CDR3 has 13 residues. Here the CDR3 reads CSARDPHGYGYTF. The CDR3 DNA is TGCAGTGCTAGAGATCCCCATGGCTATGGCTACACCTTC.

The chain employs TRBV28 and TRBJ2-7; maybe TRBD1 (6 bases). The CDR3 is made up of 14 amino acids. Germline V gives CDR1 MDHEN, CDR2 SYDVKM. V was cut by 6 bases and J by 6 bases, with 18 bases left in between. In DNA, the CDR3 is TGTGCCAGCAGCCTACTTCAGGGGAAGGGCGAGCAGTACTTC. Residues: CASSLLQGKGEQYF.

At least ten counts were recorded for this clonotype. DNA of the CDR3: TGTGCCAGCAGCTTAGAACCCGGAGCCTACGAGCAGTACTTC. Amino acid sequence: CASSLEPGAYEQYF. The V call is TRBV7-2, the J call TRBJ2-7; the D is unclear. V gave up 1 base and J gave up 2 bases, with 9 bases separating them. Germline assignment: CDR1 SGHTA and CDR2 FQGNSA. The CDR3 length is 14 residues.

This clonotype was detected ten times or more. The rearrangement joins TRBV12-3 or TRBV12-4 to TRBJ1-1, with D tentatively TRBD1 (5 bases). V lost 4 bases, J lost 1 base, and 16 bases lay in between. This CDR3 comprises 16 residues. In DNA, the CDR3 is TGTGCCAGCAGTTCTACGAGGGGATCCGGGAACACTGAAGCTTTCTTT. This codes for CASSSTRGSGNTEAFF.